A single sample gave rise to the 18 T cell receptor beta chains below, sequenced in a study of cytomegalovirus exposure and HLA in healthy donors. The PCR employed 60 Vbeta primers together with 13 Jbeta primers. Libraries were prepared by immunoSEQ multiplex PCR; TCRdb keeps only in-frame clonotypes and omits some of them. This table has about 190,000 clones, more than 70% appearing once. Sequenced sample: PBMCs. The receptors were gathered from a man aged 30 to 39 in good health and CMV-seropositive.

CDR3: CASSGGSGGVNEQFF. The CDR3 DNA sequence: TGTGCCAGCAGCGGAGGTAGCGGGGGGGTCAATGAGCAGTTCTTC. This chain uses TRBV5-4 with TRBJ2-1; 11 bases fit TRBD2. The CDR3 totals 15 residues. CDR1 and CDR2 (germline): SGHNT, YYREEE (reference sequence). The trim removed 4 bases at V and 6 bases at J, leaving 6 bases unmatched.

The rearrangement links TRBV25-1 to TRBJ2-3; D unresolved. Per germline, CDR1 MGHDK and CDR2 SYGVNS. The CDR3 is made up of 12 amino acids. Trimming took 0 bases from V and 5 from J, leaving 3 bases between them. CDR3 loop: CASSEYRDTQYF. The CDR3 nucleotides read TGTGCCAGCAGTGAATATAGAGATACGCAGTATTTT.

The J gene is TRBJ1-3, the V gene TRBV5-1, with D perhaps matching TRBD1 (5 bases). This CDR3 has 17 amino acids. Between the trimmed V and J ends, which lost 0 bases and 0 bases, there was a span of 13 bases. Germline V gene data show CDR1 as SGHRS and CDR2 as YFSETQ. The CDR3 loop reads CASSLGGTSSSGNTIYF. The CDR3 bases are TGCGCCAGCAGCTTGGGGGGGACTTCCAGCTCTGGAAACACCATATATTTT.

The chain recombines TRBV7-3 with TRBJ2-5, with D uncertain. CDR1 is SGHTA and CDR2 is FQGTGA in the germline V gene. The length of the CDR3 is 13 residues. Trimming left V 2 bases short and J 7 bases short, with 11 bases between. CDR3 amino acids: CASSLPAGMTQYF. CDR3 DNA: TGTGCCAGCAGCTTACCCGCAGGTATGACCCAGTACTTC.

The V and J genes are TRBV10-1 and TRBJ2-3, with 11 bases aligning to TRBD2. V was clipped by 4 bases and J by 4 bases; unmatched bases: 7. This CDR3 has 16 residues. Looked up from germline, CDR1 is WNHNN and CDR2 is SYGVQD (reference sequence). CDR3: CASSATSGSLPDTQYF. The CDR3 DNA reads as TGCGCCAGCAGTGCCACTAGCGGGAGTCTCCCAGATACGCAGTATTTT.

The V call is TRBV10-2, the J call TRBJ1-1; 9 positions agree with TRBD1. The germline gives CDR1 WSHSY, CDR2 SAAADI. The CDR3 loop spans 14 amino acids. The V segment lost 2 bases and the J segment 6 bases; nucleotides outside the gene matches: 4. Here the CDR3 DNA reads TGCGCCAGCAGTGAGCCTGGACAGGGGTCTGAAGCTTTCTTT. As protein: CASSEPGQGSEAFF.

The DNA for the CDR3 is TGTGCCAGCAGCTTAGGAAAGGGGGCGAACACTGAAGCTTTCTTT. Translated, it gives CASSLGKGANTEAFF. The rearrangement links TRBV7-8 to TRBJ1-1, with 7 nucleotides matching TRBD1. In germline, CDR1 is SGHVS, CDR2 FQNEAQ. The V and J ends lost 1 base and 1 base, in that order; junction bases with no gene match: 3. The CDR3 runs 15 residues.

The CDR3 region is CASSPGEQTQYF. Here the CDR3 DNA reads TGCGCCAGCTCACCGGGGGAACAGACCCAGTACTTC. The chain uses TRBV5-1 and TRBJ2-5, with D possibly matching TRBD2 (6 bases). Germline V gene data show CDR1 as SGHRS and CDR2 as YFSETQ. The CDR3 contains 12 residues. Deletions cut 7 bases from V and 6 bases from J, with 13 bases between.

This rearrangement joins TRBV27 to TRBJ2-7; 12 bases align to TRBD1. CDR1 and CDR2 from the germline V gene are MNHEY and SMNVEV (reference sequence). There are 14 residues in the CDR3. V lost 5 bases, J lost 4 bases, and 3 bases stayed unmatched. For the CDR3, the DNA is TGTGCCAGCAGTAGGGGACAGGGGGCATACGAGCAGTACTTC. Its protein product is CASSRGQGAYEQYF.

This chain connects TRBV11-2 to TRBJ1-3; D uncertain. V gave up 2 bases and J gave up 3 bases, with 8 bases separating them. From germline, CDR1 is SGHAT and CDR2 FQNNGV. The CDR3 runs 14 residues. In DNA form, the CDR3 reads TGTGCCAGCAGCTTAACCGGGTTTGGAAACACCATATATTTT. It encodes CASSLTGFGNTIYF.

The chain joins TRBV19 to TRBJ2-1; 8 nucleotides agree with TRBD2. CDR1 and CDR2 (germline): LNHDA, SQIVND (reference sequence). The V and J ends lost 8 bases and 4 bases, in that order; junction bases with no gene match: 7. This CDR3 has 14 amino acids. DNA for the CDR3: TGTGCCAGTGGGCCCGGGACTAGATACAATGAGCAGTTCTTC. This sequence encodes CASGPGTRYNEQFF.

This chain connects TRBV7-2 to TRBJ1-5, with TRBD1 matching 9 bases. Germline V lookup: CDR1 SGHTA, CDR2 FQGNSA. The CDR3 covers 14 residues. The junction had 4 bases not matched to a gene; V was cut back by 6 bases and J by 4 bases. CDR3 residues: CASSWGQGNQPQHF. The CDR3 DNA sequence: TGTGCCAGCAGTTGGGGACAGGGAAATCAGCCCCAGCATTTT.

The chain recombines TRBV28 with TRBJ2-5; 9 nucleotides match TRBD1. CDR3 size: 14 residues. Germline CDR1 MDHEN, CDR2 SYDVKM. Trimming at V came to 5 bases and at J to 4 bases, leaving 5 bases not matched to a gene. The CDR3, as DNA: TGTGCCAGCAGTCAACAGGGGGCACGAGAGACCCAGTACTTC. Translation gives CASSQQGARETQYF. The full variable domain, with the rest looked up from reference TRBV28 and TRBJ2-5, is DVKVTQSSRYLVKRTGEKVFLECVQDMDHENMFWYRQDPGLGLRLIYFSYDVKMKEKGDIPEGYSVSREKKERFSLILESASTNQTSMYLCASSQQGARETQYFGPGTRLLVL.

This clone was observed once. The chain recombines TRBV10-3 with TRBJ2-7, with D hard to call. Germline lookup yields CDR1 ENHRY and CDR2 SYGVKD. The V and J ends lost 8 bases and 1 base respectively, with 6 bases between them. CDR3 length: 11 residues. In DNA form, the CDR3 reads TGTGCCATCTCGACATCCTACGAGCAGTACTTC. As protein: CAISTSYEQYF.

The chain has TRBV19 and TRBJ2-5; D is undetermined. There are 14 residues in the CDR3. Germline V CDR1 and CDR2: LNHDA, SQIVND (reference sequence). V gave up 5 bases and J gave up 4 bases, with 14 bases separating them. The CDR3 sequence is CASSPTWVRETQYF. The CDR3 DNA is TGTGCCAGTAGTCCGACATGGGTCCGAGAGACCCAGTACTTC. Drawing the rest from reference TRBV19 and TRBJ2-5, the complete variable domain is DGGITQSPKYLFRKEGQNVTLSCEQNLNHDAMYWYRQDPGQGLRLIYYSQIVNDFQKGDIAEGYSVSREKKESFPLTVTSAQKNPTAFYLCASSPTWVRETQYFGPGTRLLVL.

The rearrangement joins TRBV9 to TRBJ2-5, with 7 nucleotides matching TRBD1. CDR1 is SGDLS, CDR2 YYNGEE, per germline. The CDR3 covers 14 residues. After removal of 1 base from V and 5 bases from J, the junction contained 5 bases not matched to a gene. The CDR3 here is CASSVQTGSETQYF. The CDR3 DNA is TGTGCCAGCAGCGTACAGACAGGGTCGGAGACCCAGTACTTC.

The V gene is TRBV9, the J gene TRBJ2-5; TRBD2 aligns across 14 bases. Per germline, CDR1 SGDLS and CDR2 YYNGEE. The junction had 6 bases not matched to a gene; V was cut back by 4 bases and J by 4 bases. The CDR3 spans 16 residues. CDR3 amino acids: CASSTGLAGVGETQYF. The CDR3 region has the DNA TGTGCCAGCAGCACGGGACTAGCGGGAGTGGGAGAGACCCAGTACTTC.

The rearrangement joins TRBV30 to TRBJ1-2, with a tentative D call TRBD1 (5 bases). The CDR3 has 12 residues. Trimming left V 4 bases short and J 9 bases short, with 15 bases between. CDR1 is GTSNPN, CDR2 SVGIG, per germline (reference sequence). The DNA for the CDR3 is TGTGCCTGGACTCCCGGGGGGGTGAGCTACACCTTC. Translation gives CAWTPGGVSYTF. Looking up the rest from reference TRBV30 and TRBJ1-2 gives the full variable domain: SQTIHQWPATLVQPVGSPLSLECTVEGTSNPNLYWYRQAAGRGLQLLFYSVGIGQISSEVPQNLSASRPQDRQFILSSKKLLLSDSGFYLCAWTPGGVSYTFGSGTRLTVV.